What follows are 23 T cell receptor beta chains derived from one specimen sequenced in a study of identical twins. MiXCR, applied by TCRdb to the 5' RACE reads, yields one record per CDR3 protein. Of about 220,000 distinct CDR3 sequences in the sample, roughly 7.5% were seen once. Separately, the same data were catalogued under a study of yellow fever vaccine responses in identical twins.

The sample consisted of memory (CD45RO+) T cells sorted from blood. The receptors shown here come from a woman aged 18-30 years in good health.

The chain joins TRBV4-2 to TRBJ1-2; no clear D. CDR1 and CDR2 from the germline V gene are LGHNA and YNFKEQ. CDR3 size: 15 residues. V lost 1 base and J lost 4, with 13 bases in between. The CDR3 DNA reads TGTGCCAGCAGCCAAGTACGCGAAGCTGGCTATGGCTACACCTTC. It codes for CASSQVREAGYGYTF.

The chain combines TRBV7-9 with TRBJ2-1, with a possible D match to TRBD1 (5 bases). This CDR3 contains 16 residues. Germline CDR1 SEHNR, CDR2 FQNEAQ (reference sequence). Trimming stripped 1 base from V and 0 bases from J, with 10 bases between. This chain's CDR3 is CASSLGKGISYNEQFF. CDR3 coding DNA: TGTGCCAGCAGCTTAGGGAAGGGGATCTCCTACAATGAGCAGTTCTTC.

In its sample, this clonotype was seen a few times. The chain has TRBV7-2 and TRBJ2-7, with D perhaps TRBD1 or TRBD2 (5 bases each). Trimming pared 4 bases from V and 4 bases from J, leaving 11 bases between. Looked up from germline, CDR1 is SGHTA and CDR2 is FQGNSA. CDR3 length: 13 residues. This CDR3 is CASSYRGVYEQYF. For the CDR3, the DNA is TGTGCCAGCAGCTACCGAGGGGTATACGAGCAGTACTTC.

This clonotype was detected a few times. This chain links TRBV12-3 or TRBV12-4 with TRBJ1-1; 9 nucleotides match TRBD1. The CDR3 has 15 amino acids. The trim removed 7 bases at V and 5 bases at J, leaving 11 bases unmatched. The CDR3 DNA sequence: TGTGCCAGCAAGCACGGGACAGGGCTTGGAACTGAAGCTTTCTTT. Translating it yields CASKHGTGLGTEAFF.

This sequence joins TRBV7-2 and TRBJ2-7, with D perhaps TRBD1 or TRBD2 (5 bases each). The V gene's germline CDR1 is SGHTA and CDR2 FQGNSA. V lost 0 bases, J lost 0 bases, and 9 bases lay in between. There are 15 residues in the CDR3. The CDR3 loop is CASSLAGVGSYEQYF. CDR3 DNA sequence: TGTGCCAGCAGCTTAGCGGGGGTTGGCTCCTACGAGCAGTACTTC.

The chain employs TRBV7-3 and TRBJ2-3, with TRBD2 matching 7 bases. Germline values: CDR1 SGHTA, CDR2 FQGTGA. The junction had 3 bases not matched to a gene; V was cut back by 1 base and J by 2 bases. This CDR3 contains 15 residues. As DNA, the CDR3 is TGTGCCAGCAGCTTAAGGCGGGGGAACACAGATACGCAGTATTTT. This sequence encodes CASSLRRGNTDTQYF.

The chain joins TRBV18 to TRBJ2-1; D is undetermined. Between the trimmed V and J ends, which lost 0 bases and 4 bases, there was a span of 13 bases. The CDR3 has 16 residues. The germline V gene has CDR1 KGHSH and CDR2 LQKENI. The CDR3 sequence: CASSPPSGSGYNEQFF. The CDR3, as DNA: TGTGCCAGCTCACCACCGTCCGGGTCAGGATACAATGAGCAGTTCTTC.

This chain joins TRBV4-3 and TRBJ2-7; perhaps TRBD1 as D (6 bases). Trimming took 1 base from V and 6 from J, leaving 13 bases between them. Germline V gives CDR1 LGHNA, CDR2 YSLEER. The CDR3 extends over 14 amino acids. This CDR3 is CASSQGVQGGEQYF. DNA for the CDR3: TGCGCCAGCAGCCAAGGCGTACAGGGTGGCGAGCAGTACTTC.

This clonotype was detected a few times. The chain recombines TRBV28 with TRBJ1-1, with 7 bases identical to TRBD1. V gave up 6 bases and J gave up 1 base; unmatched junction bases: 8. CDR3 length: 15 amino acids. CDR1 is MDHEN, CDR2 SYDVKM, per germline. The CDR3 here is CASSHGQVSNTEAFF. The CDR3 bases are TGTGCCAGCAGCCACGGACAGGTGTCGAACACTGAAGCTTTCTTT.

This clonotype has just a few counts. This sequence joins TRBV15 and TRBJ1-5; a possible D gene is TRBD1 (6 bases). From germline, CDR1 is LNHNV and CDR2 YYDKDF (reference sequence). V lost 1 base, J lost 0 bases, and 13 bases lay in between. This CDR3 spans 17 amino acids. The CDR3 here is CATSRGAGANSNQPQHF. The CDR3 nucleotides are TGTGCCACCAGCAGAGGGGCAGGGGCGAATAGCAATCAGCCCCAGCATTTT.

This clonotype was recorded a few times. CDR3 sequence (DNA): TGTGCCAGCAGTTACTTTAGGGCCGGACAGGTTAATGAAGCTTTCTTT. As protein: CASSYFRAGQVNEAFF. The rearrangement uses TRBV6-5 and TRBJ1-1; TRBD1 matches at 7 bases. Germline V gene sequence: CDR1 MNHEY, CDR2 SVGAGI. The CDR3 has 16 residues. After removal of 1 base from V and 7 bases from J, the junction contained 12 bases not matched to a gene.

By frequency in the sample, this clonotype is medium-sized. The rearrangement joins TRBV5-6 to TRBJ2-7; D call uncertain. The CDR3 totals 13 residues. Trimming removed 3 bases from V and 0 bases from J, with 7 bases in between. CDR1 and CDR2 from the germline V gene are SGHDT and YYEEEE. The CDR3 reads CASSYRNSYEQYF. In DNA form, the CDR3 reads TGTGCCAGCAGCTACAGAAACTCCTACGAGCAGTACTTC.

Of note for this clonotype: At one of its ends the junction is not consistent with the germline gene, which may arise from a read error. The chain is built from TRBV7-7 and TRBJ2-3; 10 bases map to TRBD2. The CDR3 sequence is 15 residues long. Germline lookup yields CDR1 SSHAT and CDR2 FNYEAQ (reference sequence). The DNA of the CDR3 is TGTGCTAGCAGCTTGAGCGGGGGGGCCACAGATACGCAGTATTTT. It is translated as CASSLSGGATDTQYF.

This clonotype was detected many times. The V and J genes are TRBV6-5 and TRBJ1-4; D is uncertain. This CDR3 is 16 amino acids long. Germline V lookup: CDR1 MNHEY, CDR2 SVGAGI. V gave up 0 bases and J gave up 5 bases, with 13 bases separating them. The CDR3 DNA reads as TGTGCCAGCAGTTACTCGAGTGATAATCGGAATGAAAAACTGTTTTTT. Protein: CASSYSSDNRNEKLFF.

This clonotype has at least ten counts. The V gene is TRBV5-1, the J gene TRBJ2-5; TRBD1 agrees at 7 bases. J was trimmed by 2 bases and V by 4 bases; bases with no gene match: 8. The V gene's germline CDR1 is SGHRS and CDR2 YFSETQ. The CDR3 sequence is 15 residues long. The CDR3 loop is CASSIGPGQQETQYF. DNA for the CDR3: TGCGCCAGCAGCATTGGCCCGGGACAGCAAGAGACCCAGTACTTC. The complete variable domain, with remaining parts taken from reference TRBV5-1 and TRBJ2-5, reads KAGVTQTPRYLIKTRGQQVTLSCSPISGHRSVSWYQQTPGQGLQFLFEYFSETQRNKGNFPGRFSGRQFSNSRSEMNVSTLELGDSALYLCASSIGPGQQETQYFGPGTRLLVL.

The chain is built from TRBV20-1 and TRBJ2-7; unclear D gene. The V end lost 0 bases, the J end lost 2 bases, and 5 bases lay between the germline ends. The CDR3 totals 12 residues. The V gene's germline CDR1 is DFQATT and CDR2 SNEGSKA (reference sequence). The CDR3 region is CSARDGPYEQYF. The CDR3 DNA reads TGCAGTGCTAGAGATGGACCCTACGAGCAGTACTTC.

This clonotype showed up just a few times. This sequence joins TRBV18 and TRBJ2-1; D may be TRBD1 (7 bases). The CDR3 loop spans 16 amino acids. Trimming removed 1 base from V and 6 bases from J, with 16 bases in between. Germline V gives CDR1 KGHSH, CDR2 LQKENI. In DNA, the CDR3 is TGTGCCAGCTCACCACTGGAGGGGGCGACTTTCAATGAGCAGTTCTTC. It specifies CASSPLEGATFNEQFF. The full variable domain, its missing parts supplied by reference TRBV18 and TRBJ2-1, is NAGVMQNPRHLVRRRGQEARLRCSPMKGHSHVYWYRQLPEEGLKFMVYLQKENIIDESGMPKERFSAEFPKEGPSILRIQQVVRGDSAAYFCASSPLEGATFNEQFFGPGTRLTVL.

In this sample, this clonotype turned up many times. The rearrangement joins TRBV6-1 to TRBJ2-4, with D maybe TRBD2 (7 bases). CDR1 is MNHNS and CDR2 is SASEGT in the germline V gene. The CDR3 is made up of 14 amino acids. Trimming removed 5 bases from V and 6 bases from J, with 14 bases in between. The DNA for the CDR3 is TGTGCCAGCAGTACCGGTGGGGGGGCAAACATTCAGTACTTC. This sequence encodes CASSTGGGANIQYF.

The genes are TRBV4-2 and TRBJ2-1; D perhaps matches TRBD1 (5 bases). The CDR3 is made up of 14 amino acids. Germline CDR1 is LGHNA and CDR2 is YNFKEQ. The germline V and J ends were trimmed by 4 bases and 5 bases, with 12 bases remaining between them. The CDR3 loop reads CASSPLDNDNEQFF. The CDR3 DNA reads TGTGCCAGCAGCCCACTGGACAATGACAATGAGCAGTTCTTC.

Note on this clonotype: A read error is possible here, since a much larger clone lies one base away. The chain joins TRBV9 to TRBJ2-1, with D tentatively TRBD1 or TRBD2 (5 bases each). V dropped 3 bases and J dropped 6 bases, with 16 bases sitting between them. Germline V gives CDR1 SGDLS, CDR2 YYNGEE. The CDR3 sequence is 15 residues long. The CDR3 DNA is TGTGCCAGCAGCGCGAGAGGGGCCATCGTCAATGAGCAGTTCTTC. It codes for CASSARGAIVNEQFF.

In DNA form, the CDR3 reads TGTGCCAGCAGCACCCCGGGACAGCGAACTGAAGCTTTCTTT. Its protein is CASSTPGQRTEAFF. This sequence joins TRBV5-5 and TRBJ1-1; TRBD1 matches at 7 bases. The CDR3 runs to 14 residues. The J segment lost 5 bases and the V segment lost 4 bases, leaving 8 bases of the junction unmatched. Germline V lookup: CDR1 SGHKS, CDR2 YYEKEE (reference sequence).

This clonotype was found many times. The chain uses TRBV28 and TRBJ1-1; D is unresolved. The CDR3 covers 14 residues. In germline, CDR1 is MDHEN, CDR2 SYDVKM. V lost 2 bases and J lost 1, with 8 bases in between. For the CDR3, the DNA is TGTGCCAGCAGTTTAATCCAGGAGAACACTGAAGCTTTCTTT. Translated, it gives CASSLIQENTEAFF.

This clonotype was seen repeatedly, ten times or more. This chain uses TRBV5-6 with TRBJ2-7; either TRBD1 or TRBD2 may supply D (5 bases each). Trimming removed 6 bases from V and 0 bases from J, with 19 bases in between. The CDR3 totals 16 residues. The germline V gene encodes CDR1 SGHDT and CDR2 YYEEEE. The CDR3 reads CASTSYHGGDSYEQYF. The CDR3 DNA reads TGTGCCAGCACCTCATACCATGGGGGAGACTCCTACGAGCAGTACTTC.